The entry below gives a single TCR beta chain sequence along with its context. Which antigen it targets is not known. No base-level quality is on record; no much larger clone is a single base apart. The immunoSEQ Assay, a bias-controlled multiplex PCR, was used to amplify TCRbeta CDR3 regions from genomic DNA. The published analysis was carried out like this. The number of nucleated cells in each sample was estimated by amplification of reference gene primers within the assay. To quantify the absolute abundance of each unique TCRbeta CDR3 rearrangement, sequence reads were collapsed and filtered. Productive Simpson clonality was computed per sample as the square root of Simpson's diversity index over productive rearrangements. TCRdb limited this immuneACCESS table to in-frame rearrangements with V and J called. A share of clones is missing; checked studies link under half to unresolved V genes, and the rest is unexplained. That table supplies the V and J calls and clone size; D and trimming were determined from the DNA. The sample data list 400,000 to 450,000 clones, and about 90% of these were observed just once. Jointly, the top ten make up about 0.6% of the sample.

The entry originates in a study of blood T cell repertoires in COVID-19 (dated by TCRdb to 2019 to 2021). With regard to the full study: Samples covering the acute and convalescent phases of COVID-19 were provided by collaborators in the United States, Italy and Spain. The material from the prospective study consisted of cDNA or gDNA derived from T cells, B-cell-depleted T cells, or PBMCs. Deeply sampled blood TCRbeta repertoires from subjects exposed to, actively infected with, or recovered from COVID-19 were included in the dataset. The repertoires were released in a freely available public database intended as a resource for research on the immune response to SARS-CoV-2. Samples came from the ongoing ImmuneRACE study (first 160 participants) plus 1,254 subjects from 6 global collaborators. Nearly every sample came with metadata listing a de-identified subject ID, COVID-19 status, age in years and sex. HLA class I and class II types, where available, came from metadata supplied by the sample provider rather than from assay-based typing.

Summary of the overall study and its limitations: The quantity of clinical and demographic metadata differed by source and by participant and was supplied without curation.

Enrolling through a virtual design, the prospective study's participants ranged in age from roughly 18 to 95 years and lived across about two dozen United States geographic areas. Cohort assignment in the prospective study relied on participant-reported clinical history from a screening survey and a study questionnaire. ImmuneRACE Cohort 3 recovered participants were defined by two consecutive negative NP/OP PCR tests, healthcare professional clearance, or symptom resolution. Each participant in the prospective study had whole blood, serum and a nasopharyngeal or oropharyngeal swab collected by mobile phlebotomists. Additional blood draws and questionnaires over a 2-month period could optionally be provided by prospective study participants. Prospective study blood samples were shipped either frozen or at room temperature before DNA extraction. The source is a man aged 18 to 29 who had recovered from COVID-19. What was sequenced was PBMCs or T cells enriched from blood (not recorded which).

The sequenced DNA: TGTGCCAGCAGTCACCAAATACAGGGAAGCTATGGCTACACCTTC. Translated, this is CASSHQIQGSYGYTF. The V and J genes are TRBV6-5 and TRBJ1-2; tentative D gene TRBD1, with 6 bases matching. Per the germline V gene, MNHEY is the CDR1 and SVGAGI is the CDR2. Including cysteine and phenylalanine, the CDR3 has 15 amino acids. The read is trimmed to its CDR3 DNA, 45 bases read in frame from base 1. V drops 5 bases and J drops 4 bases, leaving 17 bases in between.